This TCR beta chain was obtained from a study of response to subunit inactivated influenza vaccine. Unmatched junction bases numbered 8, after V lost 6 bases and J lost 5 bases. CDR1 is MDHEN and CDR2 is SYDVKM in the germline V gene. The CDR3 is made up of 14 amino acids. MiXCR was run by TCRdb on the RT-PCR reads, yielding one entry per CDR3 protein. The table has approximately 290,000 distinct CDR3 sequences, about 20% seen once. Sequences were derived from PBMCs from blood, sampled about 20 months after vaccination. This receptor was obtained from a man in his fifties or sixties who received an inactivated influenza vaccine. The chain carries TRBV28 and TRBJ2-5; 8 bases are shared with TRBD2. The DNA of the CDR3 is TGTGCCAGCAGCCCCTTGGGCGGGAGGGAGACCCAGTACTTC. It yields the protein CASSPLGGRETQYF.